These 23 T cell receptor beta chains originate from one sample sequenced in a study of early T cells in non-severe SARS-CoV-2 infection. TCRdb used MiXCR to reprocess the 5' RACE reads, holding one entry per CDR3 protein. The sample shows approximately 64,000 distinct CDR3 sequences, around 20% of them seen only once. The sample here was whole blood, taken at baseline. Receptors originate from an adult who was a healthcare worker with PCR-confirmed SARS-CoV-2 infection or an uninfected control (not recorded which).

This clonotype was found many times. The CDR3 nucleotides read TGCAGTGCTAGAGATCTCTACGAGCAGTACTTC. Its translation is CSARDLYEQYF. The chain is built from TRBV20-1 and TRBJ2-7; D ambiguous. V was cut by 0 bases and J by 3 bases, with 3 bases left in between. The germline CDR1 and CDR2 sequences are DFQATT and SNEGSKA (reference sequence). This CDR3 is 11 amino acids long.

This clonotype was counted ten times or more. The V call is TRBV7-2, the J call TRBJ2-3, with D tentatively TRBD2 (5 bases). The CDR3 length is 13 residues. The germline gives CDR1 SGHTA, CDR2 FQGNSA. Trimming shortened V by 10 bases and J by 0 bases, and 11 bases separated the two germline ends. Here the CDR3 DNA reads TGTGCCACGGGATCTGGGAGCACAGATACGCAGTATTTT. Its translation is CATGSGSTDTQYF.

The genes are TRBV2 and TRBJ2-5, with 7 bases lining up with TRBD1. The length of the CDR3 is 13 residues. V lost 5 bases and J lost 6; bases outside the gene matches: 6. Germline CDR1 is SNHLY and CDR2 is FYNNEI. CDR3 DNA: TGTGCCAGCAGTAATACAGGGGCACAGACCCAGTACTTC. Translation: CASSNTGAQTQYF.

This clonotype was recorded a few times. J is TRBJ1-1 and V is TRBV5-1; D remains unclear. The CDR3 covers 15 residues. Trimming shortened V by 0 bases and J by 0 bases, and 9 bases separated the two germline ends. Per the germline V gene, CDR1 is SGHRS and CDR2 is YFSETQ. The CDR3 sequence: CASSLADLLNTEAFF. The CDR3 DNA is TGCGCCAGCAGCTTGGCCGATCTTCTGAACACTGAAGCTTTCTTT.

The V call is TRBV29-1, the J call TRBJ2-7; D may be TRBD1 (6 bases). CDR1 is SQVTM, CDR2 ANQGSEA, per germline. The CDR3 is 13 residues long. Trimming took off 4 bases at V and 6 bases at J, with 16 bases between the two ends. The CDR3 region has the DNA TGCAGCGTTGTTAGAAACAGGGACGGCGAGCAGTACTTC. It encodes CSVVRNRDGEQYF.

V gene TRBV7-7 combines with J gene TRBJ2-5; TRBD1 matches at 8 bases. J lost 4 bases, V lost 5 bases, and 6 bases had no gene match. This CDR3 region has 14 residues. CDR1 is SSHAT, CDR2 FNYEAQ, per germline (reference sequence). CDR3 sequence (DNA): TGTGCCAGCAGCCAAGTTGGGACAGGAGAGACCCAGTACTTC. It yields the protein CASSQVGTGETQYF.

The chain couples TRBV25-1 to TRBJ2-3; 12 bases line up with TRBD2. CDR1 and CDR2 (germline): MGHDK, SYGVNS. The CDR3 extends over 17 amino acids. With V trimmed by 4 bases and J by 3 bases, 8 bases remained unmatched. The CDR3 nucleotides read TGTGCCAGCAGTGTATCGACTAGCGGGAGAACTACAGATACGCAGTATTTT. Its translation: CASSVSTSGRTTDTQYF.

This clonotype has just a few counts. The rearrangement uses TRBV7-2 and TRBJ1-1; unclear D gene. Germline-derived CDR1 and CDR2 are SGHTA and FQGNSA. The ends were cut back, 4 bases at V and 1 base at J, with 7 bases in the middle. The CDR3 consists of 13 residues. The CDR3 protein is CASSSIQNTEAFF. The CDR3 DNA is TGTGCCAGCAGCTCCATCCAGAACACTGAAGCTTTCTTT.

The CDR3 is CASGLARLPGLAGEYTTGELFF. The DNA for the CDR3 is TGTGCTAGTGGTTTGGCAAGACTACCGGGACTAGCGGGGGAGTATACGACCGGGGAGCTGTTTTTT. This rearrangement joins TRBV12-5 to TRBJ2-2; 14 bases match TRBD2. The length of the CDR3 is 22 residues. Looked up from germline, CDR1 is LGHNT and CDR2 is FRNRAP. V lost 1 base to trimming and J lost 5 bases; unmatched junction nucleotides: 18.

The chain links TRBV3-2 to TRBJ1-2; the table's D call of TRBD1 was not tested on the DNA. TRBV3-2 is recorded as a pseudogene. The CDR3 totals 13 residues. As DNA, the CDR3 is TGTGCCAGCAGCCGAGGACAGAACTATGGCTACACCTTC. It encodes CASSRGQNYGYTF.

This clonotype has more than one count but fewer than ten. This chain joins TRBV11-2 and TRBJ2-3, with 9 bases lining up with TRBD2. The CDR3 totals 15 residues. Looked up from germline, CDR1 is SGHAT and CDR2 is FQNNGV. V was clipped by 6 bases and J by 6 bases; unmatched bases: 10. CDR3 nucleotides: TGTGCCAGCAGTCCGGGACTAGCAACTTCGGATACGCAGTATTTT. It is translated as CASSPGLATSDTQYF.

Many counts were recorded for this clonotype. The J gene is TRBJ1-5, the V gene TRBV6-2 or TRBV6-3, with D unclear. Trimming cost V 5 bases and J 4 bases, with 12 bases left between them. Per the germline V gene, CDR1 is MNHEY and CDR2 is SVGEGT. The CDR3 is 14 amino acids. The CDR3 is CASSQDGKNQPQHF. CDR3 nucleotides: TGTGCCAGCAGTCAGGACGGAAAAAATCAGCCCCAGCATTTT.

This clonotype was counted a few times. This chain links TRBV19 with TRBJ2-1, with D perhaps being TRBD1 or TRBD2 (5 bases each). Trimming took 4 bases from V and 5 from J, leaving 12 bases between them. Germline loops: CDR1 LNHDA, CDR2 SQIVND (reference sequence). The length of the CDR3 is 14 residues. The CDR3 DNA reads TGTGCCAGTAGTACCTCCGGGACCGACAATGAGCAGTTCTTC. Its protein product is CASSTSGTDNEQFF.

J is TRBJ2-1 and V is TRBV11-2; perhaps TRBD2 as D (6 bases). The V and J ends lost 3 bases and 6 bases respectively, with 18 bases between them. There are 16 residues in the CDR3. Germline CDR1 is SGHAT and CDR2 is FQNNGV. The CDR3 nucleotides are TGTGCCAGCAGCTTCTTTTCCGGGAGCCCTAGCAATGAGCAGTTCTTC. It encodes CASSFFSGSPSNEQFF.

This clonotype was seen a handful of times. CDR3 residues: CAWSPDRDTEAFF. Written as DNA, the CDR3 is TGTGCCTGGAGTCCGGACAGGGACACTGAAGCTTTCTTT. The chain combines TRBV30 with TRBJ1-1; 8 bases align to TRBD1. V lost 2 bases and J lost 3; bases outside the gene matches: 2. This CDR3 has 13 amino acids. Germline V gene sequence: CDR1 GTSNPN, CDR2 SVGIG (reference sequence).

This clonotype was seen more than once but under ten times. V usage is TRBV5-6 and J usage is TRBJ2-5, with 8 bases matching TRBD2. Germline V CDR1 and CDR2: SGHDT, YYEEEE. V was clipped by 4 bases and J by 2 bases; unmatched bases: 10. The CDR3 is 16 residues long. The CDR3: CASSARLALYQETQYF. DNA of the CDR3: TGTGCCAGCAGCGCGAGACTAGCGCTATATCAAGAGACCCAGTACTTC.

The V call is TRBV3-1, the J call TRBJ1-1; the D gene is possibly TRBD1 (6 bases). The CDR3 runs 15 residues. Germline values: CDR1 LGHDT, CDR2 YNNKEL (reference sequence). The ends were cut back, 4 bases at V and 1 base at J, with 13 bases in the middle. Here the CDR3 DNA reads TGTGCCAGCAGCCCTAGGGGGGGGGCGAACACTGAAGCTTTCTTT. This gives the protein CASSPRGGANTEAFF.

This clonotype was observed at least ten times. The chain is built from TRBV18 and TRBJ2-2; TRBD1 is a possible D gene (5 bases). Germline V gene lookup returns CDR1 KGHSH and CDR2 LQKENI. This CDR3 spans 13 amino acids. The V and J ends lost 2 bases and 11 bases respectively, with 12 bases between them. The CDR3 coding sequence is TGTGCCAGCTCACCAGGGGCCGGTCGTGAGCTGTTTTTT. Encoded protein: CASSPGAGRELFF. The full variable domain, rest sourced from reference TRBV18 and TRBJ2-2, is NAGVMQNPRHLVRRRGQEARLRCSPMKGHSHVYWYRQLPEEGLKFMVYLQKENIIDESGMPKERFSAEFPKEGPSILRIQQVVRGDSAAYFCASSPGAGRELFFGEGSRLTVL.

The chain carries TRBV5-5 and TRBJ2-7; 9 bases map to TRBD2. CDR1 SGHKS and CDR2 YYEKEE come from the germline V gene (reference sequence). This CDR3 contains 14 residues. V gave up 4 bases and J gave up 3 bases; unmatched junction bases: 5. The CDR3 protein is CASSPWTSVYEQYF. CDR3 coding DNA: TGTGCCAGCAGCCCTTGGACTAGCGTCTACGAGCAGTACTTC.

This clonotype was counted between two and nine times. The gene calls are TRBV3-1 and TRBJ2-7; TRBD1 agrees at 9 bases. The J segment lost 4 bases and the V segment lost 4 bases, leaving 14 bases of the junction unmatched. CDR1 LGHDT and CDR2 YNNKEL come from the germline V gene (reference sequence). The length of the CDR3 is 17 residues. The CDR3 nucleotides are TGTGCCAGCAGCCCGAGAACCCACAGGGGGCAAAGATACGAGCAGTACTTC. Its translation: CASSPRTHRGQRYEQYF.

The gene calls are TRBV7-9 and TRBJ1-2; D remains unclear. Germline assignment: CDR1 SEHNR and CDR2 FQNEAQ (reference sequence). Trimming left V 0 bases short and J 3 bases short, with 14 bases between. CDR3 length: 16 residues. The chain's CDR3 is CASSLASRGRYYGYTF. CDR3 DNA: TGTGCCAGCAGCTTAGCGTCCCGCGGGAGATACTATGGCTACACCTTC.

The sample holds many counts of this clonotype. The genes are TRBV2 and TRBJ2-7; the match to TRBD1 covers 9 bases. V was clipped by 2 bases and J by 6 bases; unmatched bases: 8. The germline V gene encodes CDR1 SNHLY and CDR2 FYNNEI. The CDR3 has 15 residues. The CDR3 spells CASSERGQGSGEQYF. As DNA, the CDR3 is TGTGCCAGCAGTGAACGGGGACAGGGCAGTGGCGAGCAGTACTTC.

This clonotype occurred a few times. The chain links TRBV28 to TRBJ1-6; possibly TRBD1 for D (5 bases). The length of the CDR3 is 12 residues. The germline gives CDR1 MDHEN, CDR2 SYDVKM. Trimming stripped 7 bases from V and 14 bases from J, with 15 bases between. CDR3 coding DNA: TGTGCCAGCACCCCCCAAGGGGAGGCCCTCCACTTT. This encodes CASTPQGEALHF.